This passage covers 5 T cell receptor beta chains from one sample sequenced in a study of T cells in Graves' hyperthyroidism and ophthalmopathy. RNA transcripts yielded amplified TCR beta CDR3 regions. HTBI primers were the set used in a first-round RT-PCR of the TCR CDR3. TCRdb re-derived calls from the multiplex PCR reads in MiXCR, one entry per CDR3 protein. Here the sample spans 340,000 or so distinct CDR3 sequences, 16% being singletons. Input material: blood. The source of these receptors is a man aged 25 to 40 with Graves' hyperthyroidism.

This clonotype was recorded many times. The rearrangement uses TRBV15 and TRBJ2-7, with 12 bases matching TRBD2. The CDR3 loop spans 16 amino acids. CDR1 LNHNV and CDR2 YYDKDF come from the germline V gene (reference sequence). The ends lost 0 bases at V and 2 bases at J; junction bases unmatched: 2. The CDR3 sequence is CATSRDRLAGAYEQYF. For the CDR3, the DNA is TGTGCCACCAGCAGAGATCGACTAGCGGGAGCCTACGAGCAGTACTTC.

As to this clonotype: This clone may be a read error of a much larger clone one base away. The chain uses TRBV5-4 and TRBJ2-1; no clear D. Germline lookup yields CDR1 SGHNT and CDR2 YYREEE (reference sequence). V lost 2 bases and J lost 3, with 6 bases in between. This CDR3 comprises 13 residues. CDR3 sequence reads: CASSFGFYNEQFF. Here the CDR3 DNA reads TGTGCCAGCAGCTTCGGGTTCTACAATGAGCAGTTCTTC.

This clonotype appeared many times. The genes are TRBV18 and TRBJ2-1; 12 nucleotides agree with TRBD2. The CDR3 consists of 13 residues. Germline CDR1 KGHSH, CDR2 LQKENI. V was pared by 8 bases and J by 8 bases, with 4 bases of the junction left unmatched. CDR3: CASETSGRDEQFF. The DNA of the CDR3 is TGTGCCAGCGAGACTAGCGGGAGAGATGAGCAGTTCTTC.

Details on this clonotype: Being one base from a much bigger clone, this may be a read error. This is likely a read error, given that the CDR3 carries no conserved phenylalanine or tryptophan at its end. V gene TRBV5-1 combines with J gene TRBJ2-1; 10 bases map to TRBD2. V shed 3 bases and J 6 bases; nucleotides not matched to a gene: 9. This CDR3 has 16 amino acids. Per the germline V gene, CDR1 is SGHRS and CDR2 is YFSETQ. Here the CDR3 DNA reads TGCGCCAGCAGCTCCGGGACTAGCGCATTGGTCAATGAGCAGTTCCTC. Amino acid sequence: CASSSGTSALVNEQFL.

CDR3 protein: CASSRSGSDEQYF. The CDR3 DNA follows: TGCGCCAGCAGCCGTAGCGGGAGCGACGAGCAGTACTTC. The gene calls are TRBV5-1 and TRBJ2-7; 9 nucleotides match TRBD2. CDR3 length: 13 amino acids. The germline gives CDR1 SGHRS, CDR2 YFSETQ. With 4 bases clipped from V and 5 bases from J, the junction kept 4 bases outside the gene matches.